The 6 T cell receptor beta chains below come from one sample, sequenced in a study of molecular identifiers for immune sequencing clone quantification. TCRdb reanalysed the PCR reads using MiXCR and keeps one entry per CDR3 protein. Of over 600,000 distinct CDR3 sequences in the sample, about 20% are singletons; the top ten hold 0.85%. The material sequenced was naive CD8+ T cells from blood, with Jurkat cell RNA spiked in. Subset specified: FACS-sorted CD8+CD4-CCR7+CD45RA+ naive T cells. Source of these receptors: a human donor in good health. Some libraries in this study had Jurkat cell RNA spiked in.

This clonotype was picked up a small number of times. The gene calls are TRBV12-5 and TRBJ2-5, with 7 bases fitting TRBD2. CDR3 length equals 16 residues. The junction had 9 bases not matched to a gene; V was cut back by 0 bases and J by 5 bases. Germline assignment: CDR1 LGHNT and CDR2 FRNRAP. CDR3 nucleotides: TGTGCTAGTGGTTTGGTACTACAAGGGGAGGGGGAGACCCAGTACTTC. Amino acid sequence: CASGLVLQGEGETQYF.

This clonotype was seen ten or more times. CDR3 residues: CASKYRGGDEAKNIQYF. The CDR3 DNA sequence: TGTGCCAGCAAATACCGAGGAGGAGATGAAGCCAAAAACATTCAGTACTTC. The rearrangement links TRBV27 to TRBJ2-4, with D possibly TRBD2 on 5 matching bases. CDR3 size: 17 residues. Germline values: CDR1 MNHEY, CDR2 SMNVEV (reference sequence). V shed 7 bases and J shed 0 bases, with 19 bases lying between them.

Regarding this clonotype: A read error may explain this, as a much larger clone is one base away. The chain is built from TRBV6-5 and TRBJ2-3; either TRBD1 or TRBD2 may supply D (5 bases each). The CDR3 is made up of 14 amino acids. Germline V CDR1 and CDR2: MNHEY, SVGAGI. The CDR3 is CASSERKVTDAQYF. CDR3 sequence (DNA): TGTGCCAGCAGTGAGCGGAAGGTGACAGATGCGCAGTATTTT.

This clonotype was detected a few times. V gene TRBV4-3 combines with J gene TRBJ1-4; D is undetermined. The CDR3 loop spans 13 amino acids. CDR1 is LGHNA, CDR2 YSLEER, per germline. Deletions cut 2 bases from V and 11 bases from J, with 12 bases between. This chain's CDR3 is CASSQNSKEKLFF. The CDR3 coding sequence is TGCGCCAGCAGCCAAAATAGTAAGGAGAAACTGTTTTTT.

This clonotype was picked up many times. V and J are TRBV5-6 and TRBJ2-7, with D possibly matching TRBD2 (7 bases). The CDR3 totals 14 residues. From germline, CDR1 is SGHDT and CDR2 YYEEEE. The V end lost 6 bases, the J end lost 4 bases, and 17 bases lay between the germline ends. CDR3 sequence: CASTGGGLGYEQYF. The DNA of the CDR3 is TGTGCCAGCACCGGCGGGGGCTTGGGGTACGAGCAGTACTTC.

Details on this clonotype: This CDR3 is missing its conserved last phenylalanine or tryptophan, likely due to a read error. V is TRBV11-2 and J is TRBJ2-1; the D gene is possibly TRBD2 (5 bases). This CDR3 has 14 amino acids. CDR1 and CDR2 (germline): SGHAT, FQNNGV. V lost 5 bases and J 6 bases, leaving 14 bases between the germline ends. CDR3 DNA: TGTGCCAGCAGCAGACCTTCTAGCTTCAATGAGCAGTTCCTC. The encoded protein is CASSRPSSFNEQFL.